A selection of T cell receptor beta chains follows, all from one sample in a study of cytomegalovirus exposure and HLA in healthy donors. Some clones are missing from TCRdb's copy, which holds only in-frame ones; the method was immunoSEQ multiplex PCR. The sample carries 110,000 or so clones, approximately 69% recorded once. The source material was PBMCs. The receptors were sampled from a woman aged 50 to 60 in good health and CMV-seropositive. Each CDR3 is given with its conserved first and last residue. Expanded clones get a size class; other rows say once, few or many, or leave the size out.

abundance,len,v_gene,CDR3aa
.,14,TRBV19,CASSIVGENTEAFF
few,12,TRBV7-2,CASTRPPDTQYF
once,16,TRBV19,CASSIGATSGIYEQYF
.,14,TRBV29-1,CSFSSGSGSDTQYF
.,13,TRBV2,CASTGFDGNTIYF
.,16,TRBV28,CASSSPTVSSGNTIYF
.,15,TRBV7-6,CASSSGTGVYNEQFF
.,14,TRBV11-2,CASSLDWGGTEQFF
.,15,TRBV6-4,CASSGTSGGTDTQYF
.,15,TRBV30,CAWGPNRNLNQPQHF
once,15,TRBV28,CASRQRGSGDYEQYF
.,17,TRBV15,CATSRDRATSGNNEQFF
.,16,TRBV7-8,CASSYAYGGGYNEQFF
.,17,TRBV21-1,CASSRAREVPYNSPLHF
.,17,TRBV7-2,CASSRTGLAVSTGELFF
.,13,TRBV4-2,CASSLVLRDQQYF
.,14,TRBV7-6,CASSSNRGGTEAFF
.,14,TRBV18,CASSPGQGVDEQYF
few,16,TRBV7-2,CASSLPGTGLPNEQFF
.,14,TRBV29-1,CSVEDQGASGGYTF
.,15,TRBV10-2,CASSAGAVTGNTIYF
once,15,TRBV2,CASTLESGWTDTQYF